One sample yielded the 26 T cell receptor beta chains listed below, sequenced in a study of early T cells in non-severe SARS-CoV-2 infection. MiXCR, applied by TCRdb to the 5' RACE reads, yields one record per CDR3 protein. Among 70,000 to 90,000 distinct CDR3 sequences listed, around 11% were seen once. The source material was whole blood. Receptor source: an adult who was a healthcare worker with PCR-confirmed SARS-CoV-2 infection or an uninfected control (not recorded which).

This clonotype has ten or more counts. For the CDR3, the DNA is TGCGCCAGCAGGGGAGGGGGCACTGAAGCTTTCTTT. This codes for CASRGGGTEAFF. The chain couples TRBV10-1 to TRBJ1-1, with D possibly matching TRBD1 (6 bases). V was trimmed by 6 bases and J by 4 bases, leaving 9 bases between them. Germline V gene lookup returns CDR1 WNHNN and CDR2 SYGVQD (reference sequence). The length of the CDR3 is 12 residues.

The chain combines TRBV5-4 with TRBJ2-5; unclear D gene. V was shortened by 3 bases and J by 2 bases, with 8 bases between the two germline ends. Germline V gene sequence: CDR1 SGHNT, CDR2 YYREEE (reference sequence). The CDR3 spans 13 residues. This chain's CDR3 is CASSSPPQETQYF. The CDR3 DNA follows: TGTGCCAGCAGCTCACCGCCGCAAGAGACCCAGTACTTC.

This clonotype was detected many times. The chain employs TRBV27 and TRBJ2-1; D is perhaps TRBD1 (6 bases). V lost 4 bases, J lost 7 bases, and 11 bases lay in between. CDR3 length: 13 amino acids. The germline V gene has CDR1 MNHEY and CDR2 SMNVEV (reference sequence). Here the CDR3 DNA reads TGTGCCAGCAGTTACGTACAGGGTAATGAGCAGTTCTTC. As protein: CASSYVQGNEQFF.

The V call is TRBV20-1, the J call TRBJ1-2, with D uncertain. CDR3 length: 13 amino acids. V dropped 2 bases and J dropped 2 bases, with 9 bases sitting between them. Germline lookup yields CDR1 DFQATT and CDR2 SNEGSKA (reference sequence). CDR3: CSARNSNNYGYTF. In DNA form, the CDR3 reads TGCAGTGCTAGAAACTCCAACAACTATGGCTACACCTTC.

This clonotype was seen only a few times. The chain joins TRBV7-2 to TRBJ2-3; D is unclear. Trimming shortened V by 5 bases and J by 10 bases, and 4 bases separated the two germline ends. The CDR3 has 9 amino acids. The germline V gene encodes CDR1 SGHTA and CDR2 FQGNSA. In DNA, the CDR3 is TGTGCCAGCAGCCTCCCGCAGTATTTT. Protein: CASSLPQYF.

The V call is TRBV6-5, the J call TRBJ1-3; 7 bases line up with TRBD1. V trimming: 6 bases; J trimming: 2 bases; junction bases outside the gene matches: 4. Looked up from germline, CDR1 is MNHEY and CDR2 is SVGAGI. The CDR3 has 14 amino acids. CDR3 in DNA: TGTGCCAGCAGGGGTGGACAGGCTGGAAACACCATATATTTT. Translating gives CASRGGQAGNTIYF.

In its sample, this clonotype was seen a few times. The gene calls are TRBV29-1 and TRBJ2-2; tentative D call: TRBD1 (6 bases). The germline CDR1 and CDR2 sequences are SQVTM and ANQGSEA. The V and J ends lost 5 bases and 4 bases respectively, with 20 bases between them. The CDR3 has 16 amino acids. CDR3 nucleotides: TGCAGCGTTACAACCTTAGGGGGAAGAAGCACCGGGGAGCTGTTTTTT. Translated: CSVTTLGGRSTGELFF.

This clonotype has ten or more counts. CDR3 nucleotide sequence: TGTGCCAGCAGAGCCGCGGGACGGAGCTACAATGAGCAGTTCTTC. It is translated as CASRAAGRSYNEQFF. J is TRBJ2-1 and V is TRBV6-1, with TRBD2 as a possible D gene (6 bases). V lost 6 bases and J lost 3, with 15 bases in between. The CDR3 length is 15 residues. CDR1 and CDR2 (germline): MNHNS, SASEGT.

The chain is built from TRBV20-1 and TRBJ1-2, with 7 nucleotides matching TRBD1. This CDR3 has 15 residues. V trimming: 5 bases; J trimming: 3 bases; junction bases outside the gene matches: 12. Germline CDR1 reads DFQATT; CDR2 reads SNEGSKA (reference sequence). The CDR3 DNA reads as TGCAGTGCTCTCCCCCCACAGGGGAGGGACTATGGCTACACCTTC. Translation gives CSALPPQGRDYGYTF.

This clonotype was counted between two and nine times. This chain links TRBV7-9 with TRBJ2-1, with TRBD2 identical over 10 bases. CDR1 SEHNR and CDR2 FQNEAQ come from the germline V gene (reference sequence). V gave up 0 bases and J gave up 0 bases; unmatched junction bases: 8. The CDR3 is 19 amino acids. The CDR3 DNA reads TGTGCCAGCAGCTTAGCCGGTAGCGGGGGGTATAGCTCCTACAATGAGCAGTTCTTC. Residues: CASSLAGSGGYSSYNEQFF.

Only a few counts were recorded for this clonotype. The chain links TRBV10-2 to TRBJ2-2; D is uncertain. The germline V gene has CDR1 WSHSY and CDR2 SAAADI. The CDR3 loop spans 14 amino acids. V was cut by 7 bases and J by 3 bases, with 12 bases left in between. The CDR3 reads CASTLNSYTGELFF. CDR3 coding DNA: TGCGCCAGCACCCTAAACTCCTACACCGGGGAGCTGTTTTTT.

This clonotype was observed many times. The rearrangement uses TRBV30 and TRBJ2-3, with a tentative D call TRBD1 (6 bases). CDR3 length: 15 residues. From germline, CDR1 is GTSNPN and CDR2 SVGIG (reference sequence). V was cut by 8 bases and J by 0 bases, with 18 bases left in between. CDR3 DNA: TGTGCCCTCGCGGCCACAGGGATTAGCACAGATACGCAGTATTTT. This sequence encodes CALAATGISTDTQYF.

A few counts support this clonotype. This chain joins TRBV6-5 and TRBJ2-7, with a tentative D call TRBD1 (5 bases). The germline V gene has CDR1 MNHEY and CDR2 SVGAGI. V gave up 2 bases and J gave up 7 bases, with 6 bases separating them. The CDR3 covers 11 residues. The CDR3 sequence is CASSYQGEQYF. The CDR3 DNA reads TGTGCCAGCAGTTACCAGGGTGAGCAGTACTTC.

This clonotype came up many times. The chain joins TRBV28 to TRBJ1-6; unclear D gene. V gave up 6 bases and J gave up 7 bases, with 4 bases separating them. CDR1 and CDR2 from the germline V gene are MDHEN and SYDVKM. The CDR3 is 11 residues long. The CDR3 nucleotides read TGTGCCAGCAGCTTCAATTCACCCCTCCACTTT. Translation gives CASSFNSPLHF. Complete variable domain (other parts from reference TRBV28 and TRBJ1-6): DVKVTQSSRYLVKRTGEKVFLECVQDMDHENMFWYRQDPGLGLRLIYFSYDVKMKEKGDIPEGYSVSREKKERFSLILESASTNQTSMYLCASSFNSPLHFGNGTRLTVT.

This clonotype was observed a few times. The rearrangement uses TRBV11-2 and TRBJ2-5, with 10 bases matching TRBD2. Per germline, CDR1 SGHAT and CDR2 FQNNGV. With 3 bases clipped from V and 1 base from J, the junction kept 5 bases outside the gene matches. The CDR3 totals 16 residues. CDR3 loop: CASSFSSGGPQETQYF. The CDR3 DNA is TGTGCCAGCAGCTTTTCTAGCGGGGGACCCCAAGAGACCCAGTACTTC.

This clonotype was seen only a few times. The chain has TRBV6-2 or TRBV6-3 and TRBJ2-7; 8 bases match TRBD1. Germline CDR1 reads MNHEY; CDR2 reads SVGEGT. This CDR3 region has 17 residues. V lost 0 bases and J lost 2; bases outside the gene matches: 9. The CDR3 protein is CASSYSLRQGSAYEQYF. The CDR3 DNA is TGTGCCAGCAGTTACTCATTGCGACAGGGGTCTGCCTACGAGCAGTACTTC.

The chain combines TRBV7-9 with TRBJ1-1, with 7 bases that match TRBD1. The CDR3 extends over 15 amino acids. Unmatched junction bases numbered 7, after V lost 3 bases and J lost 3 bases. CDR1 SEHNR and CDR2 FQNEAQ come from the germline V gene (reference sequence). The CDR3 reads CASSLTGSEYTEAFF. The CDR3 coding sequence is TGTGCCAGCAGCTTGACAGGGAGTGAGTACACTGAAGCTTTCTTT.

The V and J genes are TRBV6-1 and TRBJ2-4; D is possibly TRBD1 (6 bases). CDR3 size: 16 residues. Germline V lookup: CDR1 MNHNS, CDR2 SASEGT. With 9 bases removed from V and 1 base from J, the gap between germline ends came to 19 bases. CDR3 region: CASRSPGQGAKNIQYF. DNA of the CDR3: TGTGCCAGTAGATCTCCAGGGCAGGGGGCCAAAAACATTCAGTACTTC.

As for this clonotype: A single base separates this from a much larger clone, so it may be a read error. This sequence joins TRBV6-1 and TRBJ1-6; maybe TRBD1 (6 bases). CDR1 MNHNS and CDR2 SASEGT come from the germline V gene. The CDR3 length is 20 residues. The CDR3 region is CASSEAVGGPLSSYNSLLHF. As DNA, the CDR3 is TGTGCCAGCAGTGAAGCGGTCGGGGGGCCTTTGAGCTCCTATAATTCACTCCTCCACTTT.

This clonotype was detected a few times. The chain uses TRBV29-1 and TRBJ2-3; TRBD2 is a possible D gene (6 bases). V dropped 7 bases and J dropped 9 bases, with 14 bases sitting between them. This CDR3 comprises 11 residues. Per the germline V gene, CDR1 is SQVTM and CDR2 is ANQGSEA. The CDR3 sequence is CSGGVRWTQYF. The DNA for the CDR3 is TGCAGCGGGGGGGTGCGGTGGACGCAGTATTTT.

The chain joins TRBV11-2 to TRBJ2-2; the D call may be TRBD1 or TRBD2 (5 bases each). Germline V gene data show CDR1 as SGHAT and CDR2 as FQNNGV. This CDR3 contains 14 residues. Trimming pared 7 bases from V and 7 bases from J, leaving 16 bases between. CDR3 sequence (DNA): TGTGCCAGCACCCCCGGGACCAGAAGCGGGGAGCTGTTTTTT. Translation: CASTPGTRSGELFF.

There are a few counts of this clonotype. The chain couples TRBV20-1 to TRBJ2-2, with D maybe TRBD2 (6 bases). The V gene's germline CDR1 is DFQATT and CDR2 SNEGSKA (reference sequence). CDR3 length: 14 amino acids. V was clipped by 6 bases and J by 6 bases, with 17 bases between them. CDR3 sequence (DNA): TGCAGTGCCGCCCGGGGACCGGGGGCCGGGGAGCTGTTTTTT. Translation gives CSAARGPGAGELFF.

This clonotype was recorded at least ten times. The chain's CDR3 is CASSLYPPQHF. The CDR3 DNA is TGTGCCAGCAGTTTATACCCTCCCCAGCATTTT. This chain uses TRBV12-3 or TRBV12-4 with TRBJ1-5; D ambiguous. The V end lost 2 bases, the J end lost 10 bases, and 6 bases lay between the germline ends. The CDR3 has 11 amino acids.

V usage is TRBV2 and J usage is TRBJ2-2, with TRBD1 matching over 9 bases. The CDR3 covers 14 residues. Per the germline V gene, CDR1 is SNHLY and CDR2 is FYNNEI. The J segment lost 5 bases and the V segment lost 6 bases, leaving 4 bases of the junction unmatched. CDR3 protein: CASSGTGRTGELFF. CDR3 DNA sequence: TGTGCCAGCAGCGGGACAGGGAGAACCGGGGAGCTGTTTTTT.

Note on this clonotype: This may be a read error, as it is one base from a much larger clone. This chain links TRBV6-2 or TRBV6-3 with TRBJ1-2; tentative D call: TRBD1 (5 bases). Germline V gene sequence: CDR1 MNHEY, CDR2 SVGEGT. The CDR3 spans 14 residues. Trimming pared 10 bases from V and 1 base from J, leaving 16 bases between. The CDR3 nucleotides read TGTGCCATCAACCCGTGGGGACGTAACTATGGCTACACCTTC. Its translation: CAINPWGRNYGYTF.

DNA for the CDR3: TGTGCCAGCAGCTTGACAGCAAACTATGGCTACACCTTC. This encodes CASSLTANYGYTF. The gene calls are TRBV5-6 and TRBJ1-2, with D uncertain. Trimming pared 1 base from V and 2 bases from J, leaving 6 bases between. CDR1 is SGHDT and CDR2 is YYEEEE in the germline V gene. This CDR3 has 13 residues.